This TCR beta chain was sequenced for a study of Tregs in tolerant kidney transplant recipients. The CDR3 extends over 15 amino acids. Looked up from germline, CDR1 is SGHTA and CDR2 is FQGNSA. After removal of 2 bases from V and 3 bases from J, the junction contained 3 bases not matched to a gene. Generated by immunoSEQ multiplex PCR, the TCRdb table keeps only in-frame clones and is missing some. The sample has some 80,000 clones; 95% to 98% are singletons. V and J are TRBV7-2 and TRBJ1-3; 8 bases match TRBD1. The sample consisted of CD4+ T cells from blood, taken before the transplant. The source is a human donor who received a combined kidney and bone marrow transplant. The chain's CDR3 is CASSLQGASGNTIYF. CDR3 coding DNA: TGTGCCAGCAGCTTACAGGGGGCTAGTGGAAACACCATATATTTT.